The 26 T cell receptor beta chains in this list originate from one sample, sequenced in a study of shared clonotypes between healthy human individuals. It was CD45RO-negative cells, positively selected for CCR7, that made up naive CD8 cells, with terminally differentiated effector memory CD45RA+ cells excluded. Method: immunoSEQ multiplex PCR; TCRdb's copy keeps in-frame clones and lacks some. The sample carries some 1,900,000 clones, about 94% recorded once. Sequencing was performed on naive CD8+ T cells sorted from blood. The receptors originated from a man aged 18-30 years in good health.

This sequence joins TRBV2 and TRBJ2-5; the D gene could be TRBD1 or TRBD2 (5 bases each). Trimming removed 3 bases from V and 5 bases from J, with 13 bases in between. The CDR3 runs to 14 residues. Germline values: CDR1 SNHLY, CDR2 FYNNEI. CDR3 region: CASSDLRGVETQYF. The CDR3 DNA follows: TGTGCCAGCAGTGACCTTCGGGGCGTTGAGACCCAGTACTTC.

V usage is TRBV30 and J usage is TRBJ2-3; D might be TRBD2 (6 bases). This CDR3 contains 14 residues. V shed 2 bases and J shed 0 bases, with 9 bases lying between them. Germline V gene lookup returns CDR1 GTSNPN and CDR2 SVGIG (reference sequence). The CDR3 bases are TGTGCCTGGAGTATGAGCGGGAGCACAGATACGCAGTATTTT. Its translation: CAWSMSGSTDTQYF.

This clone appeared once. The chain combines TRBV4-3 with TRBJ2-7; unclear D gene. This CDR3 comprises 17 residues. The germline gives CDR1 LGHNA, CDR2 YSLEER. Trimming pared 1 base from V and 1 base from J, leaving 17 bases between. CDR3 in amino acids: CASSQGLSGSSSYEQYF. The CDR3 nucleotides are TGCGCCAGCAGCCAAGGCCTTTCGGGTAGCAGTTCCTACGAGCAGTACTTC.

This clone showed up just once. CDR3 sequence: CASSLVGQGIRRNTGELFF. The CDR3 nucleotides read TGTGCCAGCAGCTTAGTCGGACAGGGGATCAGACGGAACACCGGGGAGCTGTTTTTT. The chain employs TRBV7-6 and TRBJ2-2, with 9 bases matching TRBD1. The CDR3 loop spans 19 amino acids. V lost 1 base to trimming and J lost 1 base; unmatched junction nucleotides: 10. CDR1 and CDR2 (germline): SGHVS, FNYEAQ.

CDR3 in amino acids: CASTPRSGAGELFF. The CDR3 bases are TGTGCCAGTACTCCGCGGTCAGGGGCCGGGGAGCTGTTTTTT. V is TRBV19 and J is TRBJ2-2, with TRBD1 as a possible D gene (6 bases). Germline loops: CDR1 LNHDA, CDR2 SQIVND (reference sequence). This CDR3 contains 14 residues. V lost 7 bases to trimming and J lost 6 bases, with 15 bases between them.

As for this clone: Distinct nucleotide sequences in the sample also encode this CDR3. This chain links TRBV6-5 with TRBJ2-7; D is unresolved. CDR1 is MNHEY and CDR2 is SVGAGI in the germline V gene. Trimming stripped 3 bases from V and 1 base from J, with 10 bases between. The CDR3 has 14 residues. The CDR3 nucleotides read TGTGCCAGCAGTTATTCAGCCCCATCCTACGAGCAGTACTTC. Amino acid sequence: CASSYSAPSYEQYF.

The gene calls are TRBV4-2 and TRBJ2-1; D call uncertain. The germline CDR1 and CDR2 sequences are LGHNA and YNFKEQ. The V and J ends lost 4 bases and 2 bases respectively, with 21 bases between them. The CDR3 totals 18 residues. This CDR3 reads CASSPYPTETPTYNEQFF. As DNA, the CDR3 is TGTGCCAGCAGCCCTTATCCTACCGAGACCCCCACCTACAATGAGCAGTTCTTC.

The chain joins TRBV21-1 to TRBJ1-1; the DNA was not used to check the table's D call, TRBD1. TRBV21-1 is flagged as a pseudogene. The CDR3 length is 16 residues. The CDR3 reads CASSKVLQGIETEAFF. In nucleotides, the CDR3 is TGTGCCAGCAGCAAAGTTCTCCAGGGGATAGAGACTGAAGCTTTCTTT.

J is TRBJ2-2 and V is TRBV27; the match to TRBD1 covers 8 bases. There are 16 residues in the CDR3. Trimming took 0 bases from V and 9 from J; bases not matched to a gene: 9. Germline loops: CDR1 MNHEY, CDR2 SMNVEV (reference sequence). CDR3 loop: CASSLSPGTGTRELFF. CDR3 coding DNA: TGTGCCAGCAGTTTATCGCCCGGGACAGGTACCCGGGAGCTGTTTTTT.

The chain is built from TRBV11-2 and TRBJ1-6; D might be TRBD1 (6 bases). There are 14 residues in the CDR3. V was pared by 10 bases and J by 5 bases, with 15 bases between. Germline V gene sequence: CDR1 SGHAT, CDR2 FQNNGV. In nucleotides, the CDR3 is TGTGCCATCCCGCGGGACATCGATAATTCACCCCTCCACTTT. This gives the protein CAIPRDIDNSPLHF.

The rearrangement joins TRBV10-3 to TRBJ2-7; D might be TRBD2 (5 bases). CDR3 size: 16 residues. Trimming pared 3 bases from V and 2 bases from J, leaving 17 bases between. The germline gives CDR1 ENHRY, CDR2 SYGVKD. CDR3 protein: CAISDGGGSGTYEQYF. The CDR3, as DNA: TGTGCCATCAGTGACGGCGGAGGTTCCGGGACCTACGAGCAGTACTTC.

The chain links TRBV2 to TRBJ2-1; D call uncertain. V was pared by 5 bases and J by 4 bases, with 12 bases between. This CDR3 region has 14 residues. The germline V gene encodes CDR1 SNHLY and CDR2 FYNNEI. The CDR3 reads CASSISFAYNEQFF. The CDR3 DNA reads as TGTGCCAGCAGTATCTCTTTTGCTTACAATGAGCAGTTCTTC.

This chain joins TRBV6-4 and TRBJ2-7, with D possibly TRBD1 on 5 matching bases. Trimming took off 3 bases at V and 2 bases at J, with 11 bases between the two ends. The CDR3 totals 14 residues. Germline lookup yields CDR1 MRHNA and CDR2 SNTAGT. CDR3 nucleotide sequence: TGTGCCAGCAGTGAGACAGAATTTGCCTACGAGCAGTACTTC. It specifies CASSETEFAYEQYF.

The chain employs TRBV27 and TRBJ2-2, with 7 nucleotides matching TRBD2. CDR3 length equals 14 residues. V was clipped by 7 bases and J by 7 bases; unmatched bases: 9. CDR1 is MNHEY, CDR2 SMNVEV, per germline (reference sequence). In DNA form, the CDR3 reads TGTGCCAGCACCCCCGGGGTAGCGGGCGGGGAGCTGTTTTTT. This sequence encodes CASTPGVAGGELFF.

Details on this clone: The sample contains more than one DNA sequence encoding this CDR3. The chain recombines TRBV6-5 with TRBJ2-7, with 8 bases lining up with TRBD2. The germline CDR1 and CDR2 sequences are MNHEY and SVGAGI. The V segment lost 0 bases and the J segment 7 bases; nucleotides outside the gene matches: 2. The CDR3 extends over 13 amino acids. DNA of the CDR3: TGTGCCAGCAGTTACTCCGGGGGGGGTGAGCAGTACTTC. This sequence encodes CASSYSGGGEQYF.

The rearrangement uses TRBV19 and TRBJ1-5, with D perhaps TRBD1 (5 bases). The V end was cut by 9 bases, the J end by 0 bases, with 12 bases between. This CDR3 region has 14 residues. CDR1 and CDR2 (germline): LNHDA, SQIVND (reference sequence). CDR3 protein: CASKVGDSNQPQHF. The CDR3 coding sequence is TGTGCCAGCAAAGTAGGGGATAGCAATCAGCCCCAGCATTTT. The full variable domain, rest sourced from reference TRBV19 and TRBJ1-5, is DGGITQSPKYLFRKEGQNVTLSCEQNLNHDAMYWYRQDPGQGLRLIYYSQIVNDFQKGDIAEGYSVSREKKESFPLTVTSAQKNPTAFYLCASKVGDSNQPQHFGDGTRLSIL.

The V call is TRBV27, the J call TRBJ2-5; tentative D call: TRBD1 (6 bases). Germline lookup yields CDR1 MNHEY and CDR2 SMNVEV (reference sequence). This CDR3 comprises 14 residues. V lost 2 bases and J 1 base, leaving 8 bases between the germline ends. CDR3 DNA: TGTGCCAGCAGTTTAAGGGACACCCAAGAGACCCAGTACTTC. It yields the protein CASSLRDTQETQYF.

This rearrangement joins TRBV27 to TRBJ2-7, with D tentatively TRBD1 (5 bases). This CDR3 has 13 amino acids. The V end lost 4 bases, the J end lost 2 bases, and 9 bases lay between the germline ends. The germline gives CDR1 MNHEY, CDR2 SMNVEV (reference sequence). The CDR3: CASSSGITYEQYF. DNA of the CDR3: TGTGCCAGCAGTTCAGGGATTACCTACGAGCAGTACTTC.

As regards this clone: This specimen includes other DNA sequences encoding the same CDR3. The genes are TRBV5-4 and TRBJ2-7, with unresolved D. The CDR3 loop spans 13 amino acids. V gave up 2 bases and J gave up 3 bases, with 9 bases separating them. Germline CDR1 is SGHNT and CDR2 is YYREEE (reference sequence). The CDR3 nucleotides read TGTGCCAGCAGCTTAACGCCCGACTACGAGCAGTACTTC. Encoded protein: CASSLTPDYEQYF. Full variable domain (rest looked up from reference TRBV5-4 and TRBJ2-7): ETGVTQSPTHLIKTRGQQVTLRCSSQSGHNTVSWYQQALGQGPQFIFQYYREEENGRGNFPPRFSGLQFPNYSSELNVNALELDDSALYLCASSLTPDYEQYFGPGTRLTVT.

The rearrangement joins TRBV25-1 to TRBJ1-2; TRBD1 might be the D (5 bases). There are 15 residues in the CDR3. Germline V lookup: CDR1 MGHDK, CDR2 SYGVNS. V lost 2 bases and J 1 base, leaving 11 bases between the germline ends. CDR3 in amino acids: CASSETTGDNYGYTF. The CDR3 DNA reads as TGTGCCAGCAGTGAAACCACAGGAGATAACTATGGCTACACCTTC.

The chain combines TRBV5-6 with TRBJ2-7; TRBD1 or TRBD2 may be the D gene (5 bases each). V was cut by 4 bases and J by 4 bases, with 18 bases left in between. The CDR3 extends over 15 amino acids. CDR1 SGHDT and CDR2 YYEEEE come from the germline V gene. CDR3 loop: CASSLGRPLKYEQYF. CDR3 coding DNA: TGTGCCAGCAGCCTGGGACGACCTCTTAAATACGAGCAGTACTTC.

The CDR3 reads CASSQQQSGTSSYEQYF. In nucleotides, the CDR3 is TGCGCCAGCAGCCAACAACAATCCGGGACTAGTTCCTACGAGCAGTACTTC. The chain recombines TRBV4-1 with TRBJ2-7, with 8 nucleotides matching TRBD2. The CDR3 extends over 17 amino acids. Germline V gives CDR1 MGHRA, CDR2 YSYEKL. V lost 2 bases to trimming and J lost 1 base; unmatched junction nucleotides: 10.

J is TRBJ1-2 and V is TRBV15, with 7 bases lining up with TRBD1. After removal of 2 bases from V and 8 bases from J, the junction contained 8 bases not matched to a gene. Germline CDR1 reads LNHNV; CDR2 reads YYDKDF (reference sequence). There are 14 residues in the CDR3. The CDR3 coding sequence is TGTGCCACCAGCAGACCTACGACAGGGTTGGGCTACACCTTC. It specifies CATSRPTTGLGYTF.

Comments on this clone: The same CDR3 can be traced to other DNA sequences in this sample. The rearrangement uses TRBV6-6 and TRBJ1-2, with a possible D match to TRBD1 (6 bases). Germline CDR1 reads MNHNY; CDR2 reads SVGAGI (reference sequence). V was clipped by 0 bases and J by 6 bases, with 8 bases between them. The CDR3 sequence is 13 residues long. The CDR3 DNA is TGTGCCAGCAGTTACTCGGACAGTCATGGCTACACCTTC. Protein product: CASSYSDSHGYTF.

This clone was detected once. The gene calls are TRBV7-8 and TRBJ1-3; D is perhaps TRBD1 (6 bases). Germline V gene sequence: CDR1 SGHVS, CDR2 FQNEAQ. V was cut by 2 bases and J by 4 bases, with 15 bases left in between. This CDR3 comprises 16 residues. The CDR3 protein is CASSLYVRGSGNTIYF. DNA for the CDR3: TGTGCCAGCAGCTTATACGTCAGGGGTTCGGGAAACACCATATATTTT.

V usage is TRBV11-2 and J usage is TRBJ2-7, with a weak D call TRBD1 (6 bases). V dropped 5 bases and J dropped 4 bases, with 18 bases sitting between them. CDR1 is SGHAT, CDR2 FQNNGV, per germline. The CDR3 is 15 residues long. The CDR3 sequence: CASSLPGGRGYEQYF. The CDR3 DNA sequence: TGTGCCAGCAGCCTCCCCGGCGGCAGGGGATACGAGCAGTACTTC.